This T cell receptor beta chain was identified in a study of CD8+ T cells in alopecia areata. About the study: Severity scoring for treated patients was based on the percentage of affected scalp area. Study outcomes and limitations: Many expanded lesional clones persisted in scalp and blood during tofacitinib treatment.

Treatment in this sample: oral pan-JAK inhibitor, 5-10 mg twice daily. A remark on this clone: Its antigen is undetermined.

Germline V gene lookup returns CDR1 MGHDK and CDR2 SYGVNS. The CDR3 extends over 16 amino acids. V lost 1 base, J lost 3 bases, and 8 bases stayed unmatched. The authors extracted RNA and reverse transcribed it into cDNA as the sequencing template. TCRdb's table, derived via immunoSEQ multiplex PCR, lists solely in-frame clones and lacks some. The repertoire holds about 120,000 clones, with about 50% as singletons. The chain combines TRBV25-1 with TRBJ2-7, with 8 bases aligning to TRBD1. The receptor was derived from a human donor with alopecia areata. Source: CD4+ T cells sorted from blood, taken at week 4, from a patient treated with tofacitinib. In nucleotides, the CDR3 is TGTGCCAGCAGTGAATCGTCCGGACAGGGCCACTACGAGCAGTACTTC. Its protein product is CASSESSGQGHYEQYF.